This T cell receptor beta chain was observed in a study of blood T cell repertoires in COVID-19. On the study more broadly: Sources were T cells, B-cell-depleted T cells, or PBMCs; the material itself was cDNA or gDNA.

V lost 3 bases and J 7 bases, leaving 10 bases between the germline ends. The CDR3 runs to 14 residues. Germline CDR1 and CDR2: LNHDA and SQIVND (reference sequence). The data were produced by immunoSEQ multiplex PCR, yet TCRdb's version contains in-frame clones alone and is incomplete. The sample holds about 240,000 clones; around four fifths are singletons and the top ten take around an eighth. The TCR was taken from an older woman with active or convalescent COVID-19. The chain links TRBV19 to TRBJ1-6; D is unclear. Material: peripheral blood. For the CDR3, the DNA is TGTGCCAGTAGTATGTCAGTAACGAATTCACCCCTCCACTTT. Translation gives CASSMSVTNSPLHF.